This TCR beta chain was captured in a study of OX40 agonist ivuxolimab in advanced cancers. Using immunoSEQ multiplex PCR, the repertoire was profiled, and TCRdb retains in-frame clones only, with some absent. Altogether 36,000 or so clones are present, about 81% being singletons, with the ten largest covering around a fifth. The V and J ends lost 3 bases and 2 bases, in that order; junction bases with no gene match: 26. This CDR3 has 21 amino acids. Germline loops: CDR1 SGHRS, CDR2 YFSETQ. About this clone: The antigen remains undetermined.

Findings of the study overall: The authors did not determine the antigen specificity of the expanded peripheral T cells. Clones of CD4+ and CD8+ blood T cells grew by week 6 at doses of 0.1 to 3.0 mg/kg. Expansion of clones was among the lowest in partial responders at 0.1-3.0 mg/kg.

The sample in question was CD4+ or CD8+ T cells sorted from blood, obtained in a trial of the OX40 agonist ivuxolimab. V usage is TRBV5-1 and J usage is TRBJ2-7; 7 nucleotides agree with TRBD2. This TCR was recovered from an adult with an advanced solid tumor such as melanoma, head and neck, liver or kidney cancer. CDR3: CASSSFMPPSGPSWGPYEQYF. The CDR3, as DNA: TGCGCCAGCAGCTCATTTATGCCACCTAGCGGACCCTCCTGGGGACCCTACGAGCAGTACTTC.